The entry that follows covers one T cell receptor beta chain sequence. Its antigen is unknown. The data derive from a study of shared clonotypes between healthy human individuals. About the research overall: The cohort had two women and three men, ages 18 to 49. Findings and limits, study-wide: Estimated clonotype richness was generally higher in naive than memory subsets.

Generated by immunoSEQ multiplex PCR, the TCRdb table keeps only in-frame clones and is missing some. The data hold about a million clones, with about 80% observed a single time. The germline V and J ends were trimmed by 6 bases and 0 bases, with 10 bases remaining between them. CDR1 is MNHEY, CDR2 SVGAGI, per germline. The CDR3 sequence is 14 residues long. The genes are TRBV6-5 and TRBJ2-3; D gene unclear. Material for sequencing was memory CD4+ T cells from PBMCs. Subset denoted: CD45RA-negative fraction. The receptor comes from a man aged 18 to 35 in good health. Some clones in this sample may be carry-over from other donors' samples. CDR3 nucleotides: TGTGCCAGCAGCCTCGGAGATAGCACAGATACGCAGTATTTT. It yields the protein CASSLGDSTDTQYF.